Listed here are 7 T cell receptor beta chains from one sample, sequenced in a study of shared clonotypes between healthy human individuals. The repertoire was sequenced with immunoSEQ multiplex PCR; TCRdb's copy has only in-frame clones and lacks some. The sample yields over 800,000 clones, 92% seen once. The naive CD8 fraction comprised CD45RO-negative cells positively selected for CCR7 and excluded terminally differentiated effector memory CD45RA+ cells. The sequenced sample was naive CD8+ T cells sorted from blood. Receptors were obtained from a young man in good health.

V gene TRBV7-6 combines with J gene TRBJ2-1; 9 bases align to TRBD2. The CDR3 loop spans 17 amino acids. Germline V lookup: CDR1 SGHVS, CDR2 FNYEAQ. J was trimmed by 0 bases and V by 5 bases; bases with no gene match: 8. CDR3 sequence reads: CASSQAGGRDSYNEQFF. The CDR3 DNA follows: TGTGCCAGCAGCCAGGCCGGCGGGAGGGACTCCTACAATGAGCAGTTCTTC.

V and J are TRBV7-8 and TRBJ1-4, with no clear D. The V end lost 2 bases, the J end lost 5 bases, and 15 bases lay between the germline ends. The CDR3 has 16 amino acids. The germline CDR1 and CDR2 sequences are SGHVS and FQNEAQ. CDR3 sequence reads: CASSLNRVYPNEKLFF. DNA for the CDR3: TGTGCCAGCAGCTTAAACCGCGTATACCCGAATGAAAAACTGTTTTTT.

The chain recombines TRBV4-1 with TRBJ2-7; D uncertain. This CDR3 comprises 12 residues. The germline V and J ends were trimmed by 6 bases and 4 bases, with 10 bases remaining between them. CDR1 is MGHRA and CDR2 is YSYEKL in the germline V gene. CDR3 in amino acids: CASSRDEYEQYF. In DNA form, the CDR3 reads TGCGCCAGCAGTAGAGACGAATACGAGCAGTACTTC.

This chain links TRBV9 with TRBJ2-1, with TRBD2 identical over 12 bases. The V segment lost 4 bases and the J segment 8 bases; nucleotides outside the gene matches: 7. The CDR3 sequence is 15 residues long. CDR1 is SGDLS, CDR2 YYNGEE, per germline. CDR3 nucleotides: TGTGCCAGCAGCTGGACTAGCGGGACCCTCCATGAGCAGTTCTTC. Amino acids: CASSWTSGTLHEQFF.

The genes are TRBV19 and TRBJ2-1; 7 bases fit TRBD2. Germline lookup yields CDR1 LNHDA and CDR2 SQIVND (reference sequence). The V and J ends lost 6 bases and 0 bases, in that order; junction bases with no gene match: 2. The CDR3 sequence is 14 residues long. The CDR3 DNA sequence: TGTGCCAGTAGGGGCGGGAGCTCCTACAATGAGCAGTTCTTC. Residues: CASRGGSSYNEQFF.

This chain uses TRBV27 with TRBJ2-1; D is perhaps TRBD2 (6 bases). Germline values: CDR1 MNHEY, CDR2 SMNVEV (reference sequence). Trimming took 3 bases from V and 6 from J, leaving 15 bases between them. This CDR3 is built from 15 residues. The DNA for the CDR3 is TGTGCCAGCAGTTTCGGGGGAGGCGGGTTCAATGAGCAGTTCTTC. Translated, it gives CASSFGGGGFNEQFF.

The V call is TRBV10-1, the J call TRBJ2-2; tentative D call: TRBD2 (5 bases). The V end was cut by 8 bases, the J end by 6 bases, with 16 bases between. Germline CDR1 reads WNHNN; CDR2 reads SYGVQD (reference sequence). CDR3 length: 14 residues. The CDR3 DNA is TGCGCCAGCCGCGGGTCCCAAGGCTCCGGGGAGCTGTTTTTT. It encodes CASRGSQGSGELFF.